This is a list of T cell receptor beta chains from one sample in a study of blood T cell repertoires in COVID-19. Libraries were prepared by immunoSEQ multiplex PCR; TCRdb keeps only in-frame clonotypes and omits some of them. The profile shows 75,000 to 100,000 clones, 75% to 90% of them singletons. Material for sequencing was peripheral blood. These receptors were obtained from an elderly woman with acute or convalescent COVID-19. The CDR3 runs from the conserved cysteine through the conserved F or W. Fields, in order: D gene, J gene, clone size, V gene, CDR3 DNA, CDR3 protein. The D gene is left open where the match is weak. The size of a clone is reported for some rows only, either as once, few or many, or as a class for expanded clones.

D: TRBD1; J: TRBJ1-1; size: .; V: TRBV7-8; DNA: TGTGCCAGCAGCTTTAGACAGGGACGAACTGAAGCTTTCTTT; CDR3: CASSFRQGRTEAFF
D: TRBD1; J: TRBJ2-2; size: .; V: TRBV10-3; DNA: TGTGCCACCAACCTGGGACAGACGAACACCGGGGAGCTGTTTTTT; CDR3: CATNLGQTNTGELFF
D: .; J: TRBJ1-1; size: .; V: TRBV18; DNA: TGTGCCAGCTCACCCCGACAGGACGCTGAAGCTTTCTTT; CDR3: CASSPRQDAEAFF
D: .; J: TRBJ1-2; size: .; V: TRBV2; DNA: TGTGCCAGCAGTAACAGGGATTATGGCTACACCTTC; CDR3: CASSNRDYGYTF
D: .; J: TRBJ1-1; size: .; V: TRBV12-5; DNA: TGTGCTAGTGGTGCCCTTGTAGGAGGGGACACTGAAGCTTTCTTT; CDR3: CASGALVGGDTEAFF
D: .; J: TRBJ1-1; size: .; V: TRBV5-4; DNA: TGTGCCAGCAGCGGGGACACCTATCAGAGGGCTTTCTTT; CDR3: CASSGDTYQRAFF
D: TRBD1; J: TRBJ2-7; size: .; V: TRBV6-5; DNA: TGTGCCAGCCACCGGGACAGCAACGAGCAGTACTTC; CDR3: CASHRDSNEQYF
D: TRBD1; J: TRBJ1-2; size: .; V: TRBV19; DNA: TGTGCCAGTAGTGTCGACAGGGCTAGCGGCTACACCTTC; CDR3: CASSVDRASGYTF
D: .; J: TRBJ2-1; size: once; V: TRBV7-8; DNA: TGTGCCAGCAGACCCCTCGGAGGTGAGCAGTTCTTC; CDR3: CASRPLGGEQFF
D: TRBD1; J: TRBJ1-2; size: .; V: TRBV3-1/TRBV3-2; DNA: TGTGCCAGCAGCCAATACTCAGGGGGAAGTGGCTACACCTTC; CDR3: CASSQYSGGSGYTF
D: .; J: TRBJ2-1; size: .; V: TRBV7-3; DNA: TGTGCCAGCAGCTTAACGAGAGGACTCTACAATGAGCAGTTCTTC; CDR3: CASSLTRGLYNEQFF
D: TRBD1; J: TRBJ1-1; size: .; V: TRBV5-1; DNA: TGCGCCAGCAGCGGACCGGGACAGGGGAACACTGAAGCTTTCTTT; CDR3: CASSGPGQGNTEAFF
D: TRBD1; J: TRBJ2-7; size: .; V: TRBV5-4; DNA: TGTGCCAGCAGCTTGGCGGGACAGGGGGGCTACGAGCAGTACTTC; CDR3: CASSLAGQGGYEQYF
D: TRBD2; J: TRBJ2-2; size: few; V: TRBV5-1; DNA: TGCGCCAGCAGCTTGGGAGTAGCGGGCACCGGGGAGCTGTTTTTT; CDR3: CASSLGVAGTGELFF
D: .; J: TRBJ1-1; size: .; V: TRBV28; DNA: TGTGCCAGCAGTTCCCCTTCAGGAGCAGGGAGGCGCACTGAAGCTTTCTTT; CDR3: CASSSPSGAGRRTEAFF
D: TRBD2; J: TRBJ2-7; size: .; V: TRBV6-5; DNA: TGTGCCACCCTTCCTAGCGGGGGCTACGAGCAGTACTTC; CDR3: CATLPSGGYEQYF
D: .; J: TRBJ1-1; size: .; V: TRBV18; DNA: TGTGCCAGCTCCCCCGGTCAGGGCGGGGTCACTGAAGCTTTCTTT; CDR3: CASSPGQGGVTEAFF
D: TRBD2; J: TRBJ2-7; size: .; V: TRBV5-1; DNA: TGCGCCAGCAGCCCCGGACTAGCGCGCCCTCAGGAGCAGTACTTC; CDR3: CASSPGLARPQEQYF
D: TRBD1; J: TRBJ2-5; size: .; V: TRBV11-3; DNA: TGTGCCAGCAGCTTAACACCAGGGGCAGGGGGATTGTTCGAGACCCAGTACTTC; CDR3: CASSLTPGAGGLFETQYF
D: TRBD2; J: TRBJ2-1; size: .; V: TRBV5-1; DNA: TGCGCCAGCAGCCCGGCAGGTCCTAGCGGGGGAGGTAATGAGCAGTTCTTC; CDR3: CASSPAGPSGGGNEQFF
D: TRBD1; J: TRBJ1-4; size: .; V: TRBV7-9; DNA: TGTGCCAGCAGCTTCACAGGGGGGGATGAAAAACTGTTTTTT; CDR3: CASSFTGGDEKLFF
D: .; J: TRBJ1-4; size: .; V: TRBV1; DNA: TGCACCAGCAGCCAAGACCAGCGTCCAACTAATGAAAAACTGTTTTTT; CDR3: CTSSQDQRPTNEKLFF
D: .; J: TRBJ1-3; size: .; V: TRBV25-1; DNA: TGTGCCAGCAGTGAAGCAGGGGCTACTGGAAACACCATATATTTT; CDR3: CASSEAGATGNTIYF
D: TRBD1; J: TRBJ2-7; size: .; V: TRBV10-3; DNA: TGTGCCATCAAACCGGGACAGGGGGCGGGTGAGCAGTACTTC; CDR3: CAIKPGQGAGEQYF
D: .; J: TRBJ1-5; size: .; V: TRBV5-6; DNA: TGTGCCAGCAGCTTAGGCTGGGGCCAGCCCCAGCATTTT; CDR3: CASSLGWGQPQHF
D: TRBD1; J: TRBJ1-5; size: .; V: TRBV5-1; DNA: TGCGCCAGCAGACCTGGGACAGCAAATCAGCCCCAGCATTTT; CDR3: CASRPGTANQPQHF
D: .; J: TRBJ1-6; size: .; V: TRBV15; DNA: TGTGCCACCAGCAGAGACAGGCTGAATTCACCCCTCCACTTT; CDR3: CATSRDRLNSPLHF
D: TRBD1; J: TRBJ1-5; size: .; V: TRBV24-1; DNA: TGTGCCACCAGTGATGTGGGACAGGGGAATCAGCCCCAGCATTTT; CDR3: CATSDVGQGNQPQHF
D: .; J: TRBJ2-7; size: .; V: TRBV6-6; DNA: TGTGCCAGCAGCTGGGACACCGTCTACGAGCAGTACTTC; CDR3: CASSWDTVYEQYF
D: .; J: TRBJ2-3; size: .; V: TRBV7-6; DNA: TGTGCCAGCAGCCTAGGGTGGACAGAGACCACAGATACGCAGTATTTT; CDR3: CASSLGWTETTDTQYF
D: .; J: TRBJ1-1; size: .; V: TRBV7-2; DNA: TGTGCCAGCAGCTTTTTACAGGGAGTGGGTGAAGCTTTCTTT; CDR3: CASSFLQGVGEAFF
D: .; J: TRBJ1-5; size: once; V: TRBV2; DNA: TGTGCCAGCAGTGGTGGGAGGGTAAATAGCAATCAGCCCCAGCATTTT; CDR3: CASSGGRVNSNQPQHF
D: .; J: TRBJ1-1; size: .; V: TRBV6-5; DNA: TGTGCCAGCAGTACACACACAGGGTTGACTGAAGCTTTCTTT; CDR3: CASSTHTGLTEAFF
D: TRBD1; J: TRBJ1-3; size: .; V: TRBV24-1; DNA: TGTGCCACCAGTGATTCGGGACAGTCTGGAAACACCATATATTTT; CDR3: CATSDSGQSGNTIYF
D: TRBD1; J: TRBJ2-2; size: .; V: TRBV5-1; DNA: TGCGCCAGCAAGCAGACAGGGAACCCCGGGGAGCTGTTTTTT; CDR3: CASKQTGNPGELFF
D: TRBD1; J: TRBJ1-4; size: .; V: TRBV5-1; DNA: TGCGCCAGCGGACAGGGCTTTAATGAAAAACTGTTTTTT; CDR3: CASGQGFNEKLFF